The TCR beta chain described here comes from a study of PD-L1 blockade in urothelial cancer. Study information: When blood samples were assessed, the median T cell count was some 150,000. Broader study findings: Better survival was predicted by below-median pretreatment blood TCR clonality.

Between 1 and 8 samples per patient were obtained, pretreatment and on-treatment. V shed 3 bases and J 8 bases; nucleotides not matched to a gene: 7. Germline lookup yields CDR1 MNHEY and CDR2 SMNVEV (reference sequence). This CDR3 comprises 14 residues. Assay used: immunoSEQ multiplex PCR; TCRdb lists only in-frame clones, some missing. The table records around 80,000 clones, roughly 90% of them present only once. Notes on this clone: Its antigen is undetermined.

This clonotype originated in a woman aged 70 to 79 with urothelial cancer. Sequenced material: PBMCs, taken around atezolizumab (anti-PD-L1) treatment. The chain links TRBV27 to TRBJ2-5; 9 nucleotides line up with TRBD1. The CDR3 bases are TGTGCCAGCAGTTTTACAGGGGGCGCAGGAACCCAGTACTTC. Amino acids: CASSFTGGAGTQYF.